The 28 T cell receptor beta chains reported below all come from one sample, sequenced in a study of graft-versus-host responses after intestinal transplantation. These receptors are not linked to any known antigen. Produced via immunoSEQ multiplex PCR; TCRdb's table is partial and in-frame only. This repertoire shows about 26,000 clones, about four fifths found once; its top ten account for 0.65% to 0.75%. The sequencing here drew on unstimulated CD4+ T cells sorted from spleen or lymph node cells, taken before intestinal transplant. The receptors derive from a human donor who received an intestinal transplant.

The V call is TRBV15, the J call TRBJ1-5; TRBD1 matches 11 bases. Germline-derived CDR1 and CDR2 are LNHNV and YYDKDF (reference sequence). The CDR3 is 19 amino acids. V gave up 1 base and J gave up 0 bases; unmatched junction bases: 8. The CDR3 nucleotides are TGTGCCACCAGCAGAGGTCTCACCGGGACAGGGGGTAGCAATCAGCCCCAGCATTTT. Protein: CATSRGLTGTGGSNQPQHF.

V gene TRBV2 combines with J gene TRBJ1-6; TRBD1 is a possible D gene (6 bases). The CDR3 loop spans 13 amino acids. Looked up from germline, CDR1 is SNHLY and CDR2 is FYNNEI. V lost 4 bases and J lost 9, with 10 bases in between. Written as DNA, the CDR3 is TGTGCCAGCAGTGCCGGGGGCAGTTCACCCCTCCACTTT. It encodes CASSAGGSSPLHF.

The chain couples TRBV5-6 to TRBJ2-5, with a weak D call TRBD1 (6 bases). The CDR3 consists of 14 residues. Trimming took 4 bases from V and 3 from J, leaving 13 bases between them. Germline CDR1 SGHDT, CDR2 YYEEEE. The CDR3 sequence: CASSPLAGEETQYF. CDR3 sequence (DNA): TGTGCCAGCAGCCCCTTGGCAGGGGAAGAGACCCAGTACTTC.

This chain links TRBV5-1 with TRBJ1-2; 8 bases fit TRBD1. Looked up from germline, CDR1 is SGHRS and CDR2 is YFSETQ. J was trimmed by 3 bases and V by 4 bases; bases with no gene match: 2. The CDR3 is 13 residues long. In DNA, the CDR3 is TGCGCCAGCAGCCCACAGGGGGACTATGGCTACACCTTC. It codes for CASSPQGDYGYTF.

The CDR3 DNA sequence: TGCGCCAGCACACCGGGGCCGAGCTCCTACGAGCAGTACTTC. Its protein is CASTPGPSSYEQYF. This sequence joins TRBV5-1 and TRBJ2-7; D might be TRBD1 or TRBD2, each matching 5 bases. V gave up 6 bases and J gave up 0 bases, with 13 bases separating them. Germline CDR1 reads SGHRS; CDR2 reads YFSETQ. The CDR3 runs 14 residues.

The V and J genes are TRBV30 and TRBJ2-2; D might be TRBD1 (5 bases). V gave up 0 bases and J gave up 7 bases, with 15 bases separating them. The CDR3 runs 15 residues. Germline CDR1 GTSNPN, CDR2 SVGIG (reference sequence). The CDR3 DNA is TGTGCCTGGAGTGTAGGGCAGGGAAGTGGCGGGGAGCTGTTTTTT. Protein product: CAWSVGQGSGGELFF.

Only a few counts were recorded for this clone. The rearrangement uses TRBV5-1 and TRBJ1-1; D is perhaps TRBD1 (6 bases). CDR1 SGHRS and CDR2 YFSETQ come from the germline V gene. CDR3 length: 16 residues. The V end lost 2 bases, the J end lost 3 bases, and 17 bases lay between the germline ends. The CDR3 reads CASSFGTSPDYTEAFF. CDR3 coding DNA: TGCGCCAGCAGCTTCGGGACAAGCCCTGATTACACTGAAGCTTTCTTT.

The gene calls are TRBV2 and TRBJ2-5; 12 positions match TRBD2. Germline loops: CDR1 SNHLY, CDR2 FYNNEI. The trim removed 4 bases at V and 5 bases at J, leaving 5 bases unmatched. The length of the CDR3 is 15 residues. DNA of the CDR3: TGTGCCAGCAGTGGTACTAGCGGGGGGACGGAGACCCAGTACTTC. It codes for CASSGTSGGTETQYF.

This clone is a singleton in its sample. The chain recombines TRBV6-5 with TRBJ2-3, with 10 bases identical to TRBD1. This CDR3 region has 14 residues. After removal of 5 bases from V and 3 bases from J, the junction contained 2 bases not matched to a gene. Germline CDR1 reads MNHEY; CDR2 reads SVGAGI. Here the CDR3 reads CASSDRGRTDTQYF. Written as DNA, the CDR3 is TGTGCCAGCAGTGACAGGGGGCGGACAGATACGCAGTATTTT.

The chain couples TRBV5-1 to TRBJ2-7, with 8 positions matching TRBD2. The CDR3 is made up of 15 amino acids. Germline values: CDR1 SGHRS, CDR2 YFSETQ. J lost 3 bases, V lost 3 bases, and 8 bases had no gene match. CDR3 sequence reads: CASSSGAGGFYEQYF. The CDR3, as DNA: TGCGCCAGCAGCTCTGGCGCGGGAGGTTTCTACGAGCAGTACTTC.

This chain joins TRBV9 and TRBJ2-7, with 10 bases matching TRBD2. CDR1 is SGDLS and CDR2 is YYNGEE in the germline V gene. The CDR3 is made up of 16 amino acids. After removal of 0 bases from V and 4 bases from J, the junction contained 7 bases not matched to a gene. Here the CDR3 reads CASSVALLAGDYEQYF. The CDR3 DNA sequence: TGTGCCAGCAGCGTAGCTCTTCTAGCGGGGGATTACGAGCAGTACTTC. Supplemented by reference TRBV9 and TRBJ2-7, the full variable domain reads DSGVTQTPKHLITATGQRVTLRCSPRSGDLSVYWYQQSLDQGLQFLIQYYNGEERAKGNILERFSAQQFPDLHSELNLSSLELGDSALYFCASSVALLAGDYEQYFGPGTRLTVT.

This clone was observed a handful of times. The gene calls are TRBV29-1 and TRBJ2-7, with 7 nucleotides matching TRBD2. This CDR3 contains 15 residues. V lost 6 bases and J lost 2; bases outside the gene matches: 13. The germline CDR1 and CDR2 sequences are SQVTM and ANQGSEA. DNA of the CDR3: TGCAGCGTCCAAGGAGACTCCCGGGGGGCCTACGAGCAGTACTTC. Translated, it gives CSVQGDSRGAYEQYF.

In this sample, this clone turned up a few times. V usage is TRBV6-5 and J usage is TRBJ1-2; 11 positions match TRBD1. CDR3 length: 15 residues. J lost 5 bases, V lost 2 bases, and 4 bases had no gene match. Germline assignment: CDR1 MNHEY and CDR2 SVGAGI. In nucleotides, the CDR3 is TGTGCCAGCAGTTACGGGACAGGGGGTTTTTATGGCTACACCTTC. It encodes CASSYGTGGFYGYTF.

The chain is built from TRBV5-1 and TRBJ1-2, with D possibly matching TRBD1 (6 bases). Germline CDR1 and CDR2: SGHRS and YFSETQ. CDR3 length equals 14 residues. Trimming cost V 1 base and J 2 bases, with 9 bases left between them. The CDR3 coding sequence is TGCGCCAGCAGCTTGTCAGGGGACAACTATGGCTACACCTTC. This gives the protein CASSLSGDNYGYTF.

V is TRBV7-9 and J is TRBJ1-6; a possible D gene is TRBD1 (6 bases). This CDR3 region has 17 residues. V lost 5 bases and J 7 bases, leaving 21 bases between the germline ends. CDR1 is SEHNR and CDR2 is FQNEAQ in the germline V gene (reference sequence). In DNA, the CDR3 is TGTGCCAGCAGCGAAGGCTCCGGGGGGCCTGTAAATTCACCCCTCCACTTT. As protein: CASSEGSGGPVNSPLHF.

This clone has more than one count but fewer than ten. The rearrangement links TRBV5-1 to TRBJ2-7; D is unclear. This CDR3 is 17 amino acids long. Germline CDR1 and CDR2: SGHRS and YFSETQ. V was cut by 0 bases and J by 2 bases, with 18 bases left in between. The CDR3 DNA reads TGCGCCAGCAGCTTGGCCGGGTCCGGCGGCCCCACCTACGAGCAGTACTTC. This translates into CASSLAGSGGPTYEQYF.

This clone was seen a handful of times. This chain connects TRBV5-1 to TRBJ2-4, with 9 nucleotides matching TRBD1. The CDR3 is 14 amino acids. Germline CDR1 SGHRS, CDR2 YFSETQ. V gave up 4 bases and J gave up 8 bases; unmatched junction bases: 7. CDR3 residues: CASSHRDRADIQYF. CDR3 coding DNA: TGCGCCAGCAGCCACCGGGACAGGGCTGACATTCAGTACTTC.

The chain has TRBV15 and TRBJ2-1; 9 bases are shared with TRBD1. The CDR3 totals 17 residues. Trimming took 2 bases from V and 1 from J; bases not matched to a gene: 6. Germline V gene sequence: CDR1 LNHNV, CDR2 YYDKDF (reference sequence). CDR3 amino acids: CATSRPQGQGSYNEQFF. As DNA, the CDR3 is TGTGCCACCAGCAGACCCCAAGGACAGGGGTCCTACAATGAGCAGTTCTTC.

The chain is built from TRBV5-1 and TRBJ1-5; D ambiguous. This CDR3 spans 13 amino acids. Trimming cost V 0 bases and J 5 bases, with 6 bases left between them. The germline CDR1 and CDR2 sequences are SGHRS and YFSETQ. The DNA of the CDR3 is TGCGCCAGCAGCTTGGACGGGGATCAGCCCCAGCATTTT. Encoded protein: CASSLDGDQPQHF.

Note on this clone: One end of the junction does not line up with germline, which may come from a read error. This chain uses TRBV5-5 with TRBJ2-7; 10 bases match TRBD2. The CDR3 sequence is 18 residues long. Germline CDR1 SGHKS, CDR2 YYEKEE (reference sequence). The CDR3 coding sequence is TGTGCCAGCAGTTTGGTTTTCACTAGCGGGGCTAGCTCCTACGAGCAGTACTTC. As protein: CASSLVFTSGASSYEQYF.

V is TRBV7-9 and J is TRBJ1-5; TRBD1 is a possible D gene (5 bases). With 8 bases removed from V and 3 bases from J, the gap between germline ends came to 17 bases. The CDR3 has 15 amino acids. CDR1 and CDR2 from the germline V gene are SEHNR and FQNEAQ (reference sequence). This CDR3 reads CASPVKGQPNQPQHF. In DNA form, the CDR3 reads TGTGCCAGCCCGGTAAAGGGGCAGCCCAATCAGCCCCAGCATTTT.

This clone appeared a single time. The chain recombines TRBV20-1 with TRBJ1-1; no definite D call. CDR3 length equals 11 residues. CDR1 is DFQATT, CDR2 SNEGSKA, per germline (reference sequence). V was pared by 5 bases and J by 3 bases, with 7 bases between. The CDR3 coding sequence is TGCAGTGCTCGATACTACACTGAAGCTTTCTTT. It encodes CSARYYTEAFF.

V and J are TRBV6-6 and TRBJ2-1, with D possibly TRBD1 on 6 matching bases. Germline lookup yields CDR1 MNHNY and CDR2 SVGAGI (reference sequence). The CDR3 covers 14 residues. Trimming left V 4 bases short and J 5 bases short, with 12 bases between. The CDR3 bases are TGTGCCAGCAGTTCACAGGGATCGGACAATGAGCAGTTCTTC. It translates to CASSSQGSDNEQFF.

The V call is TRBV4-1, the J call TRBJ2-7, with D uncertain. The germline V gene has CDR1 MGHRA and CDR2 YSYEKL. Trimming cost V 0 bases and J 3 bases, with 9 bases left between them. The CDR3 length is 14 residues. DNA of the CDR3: TGCGCCAGCAGCCAAGATCGAAGGGTCTACGAGCAGTACTTC. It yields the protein CASSQDRRVYEQYF.

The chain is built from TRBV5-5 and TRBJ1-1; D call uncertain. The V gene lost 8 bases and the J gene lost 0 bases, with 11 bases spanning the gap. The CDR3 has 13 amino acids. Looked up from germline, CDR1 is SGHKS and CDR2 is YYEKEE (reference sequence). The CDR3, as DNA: TGTGCCAGTACCACATTCATGAACACTGAAGCTTTCTTT. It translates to CASTTFMNTEAFF.

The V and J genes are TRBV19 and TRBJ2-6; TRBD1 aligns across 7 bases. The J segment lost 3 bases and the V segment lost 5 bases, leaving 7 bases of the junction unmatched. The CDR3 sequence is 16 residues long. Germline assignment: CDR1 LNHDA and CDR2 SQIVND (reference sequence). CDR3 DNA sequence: TGTGCCAGTAGTGTCCCCTCAGGGGGTGGGGCCAACGTCCTGACTTTC. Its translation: CASSVPSGGGANVLTF.

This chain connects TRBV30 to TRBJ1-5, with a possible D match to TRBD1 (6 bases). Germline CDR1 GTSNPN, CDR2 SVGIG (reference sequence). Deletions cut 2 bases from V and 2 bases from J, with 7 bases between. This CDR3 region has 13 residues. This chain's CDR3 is CAWSTGRNQPQHF. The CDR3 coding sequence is TGTGCCTGGAGTACAGGGCGCAATCAGCCCCAGCATTTT.

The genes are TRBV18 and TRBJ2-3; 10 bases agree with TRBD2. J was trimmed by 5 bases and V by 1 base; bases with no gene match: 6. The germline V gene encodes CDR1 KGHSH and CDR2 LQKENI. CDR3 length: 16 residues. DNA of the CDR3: TGTGCCAGCTCACCACTAGCGGGAGGCCTTAAAGATACGCAGTATTTT. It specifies CASSPLAGGLKDTQYF.